Reported below is one T cell receptor (beta chain). Clones were read by immunoSEQ multiplex PCR, and TCRdb kept only the in-frame ones, dropping some. The sample includes millions of clones, around 93% of them seen just once. CD45RO-negative, CCR7-positively selected cells formed the naive CD8 fraction, excluding terminally differentiated effector memory CD45RA+ cells. The data were obtained in a study of shared clonotypes between healthy human individuals. Sequencing was done on a sample of naive CD8+ T cells from PBMCs. The TCR sequence derives from a man between 18 and 29 years old in good health. Some clones in this sample may be carry-over from other donors' samples.

CDR3 in DNA: TGTGCTAGTGGTTTGTCAACCCCTCAGGGGGGGGCTAACTATGGCTACACCTTC. Its translation: CASGLSTPQGGANYGYTF. V usage is TRBV12-5 and J usage is TRBJ1-2, with 7 bases fitting TRBD1. With V trimmed by 2 bases and J by 0 bases, 12 bases remained unmatched. The CDR3 runs 18 residues. Germline V gene data show CDR1 as LGHNT and CDR2 as FRNRAP.